These T cell receptor beta chains were read from a single sample in a study of shared clonotypes between healthy human individuals. Clones were read by immunoSEQ multiplex PCR, and TCRdb kept only the in-frame ones, dropping some. The sample contains millions of clones, around 96% of which appear only once. Specimen: naive CD8+ T cells sorted from blood. The receptors were gathered from a man aged 18 to 30 in good health. Both conserved end residues are part of each CDR3. The order of the fields is J gene, clone size, D gene, V gene, CDR3 protein, CDR3 DNA. The D gene is left open where the match is weak. Clone size is stated in some rows and not others, as once, few, many or a class when expanded.

TRBJ2-1 once . TRBV4-1 CASSPSGSYNEQFF TGCGCCAGCAGCCCCTCAGGCTCCTACAATGAGCAGTTCTTC
TRBJ2-5 . . TRBV2 CASSALPGETQYF TGTGCCAGCAGTGCGCTCCCGGGGGAGACCCAGTACTTC
TRBJ1-5 few . TRBV28 CASSLSGTEAQHF TGTGCCAGCAGTTTATCCGGGACCGAGGCCCAGCATTTT
TRBJ2-1 . . TRBV9 CASSSSGEQFF TGTGCCAGCAGCTCCAGCGGGGAGCAGTTCTTC
TRBJ1-4 . . TRBV5-6 CASSPLGAFIWRTNEKLFF TGTGCCAGCAGCCCACTTGGGGCCTTCATTTGGCGGACTAATGAAAAACTGTTTTTT
TRBJ2-3 . . TRBV9 CASSVPDTDTQYF TGTGCCAGCAGCGTACCCGACACAGATACGCAGTATTTT
TRBJ2-4 . TRBD2 TRBV13 CASSETSGLAGGGKNIQYF TGTGCCAGCAGCGAAACTTCGGGACTAGCGGGAGGAGGCAAAAACATTCAGTACTTC
TRBJ2-7 . TRBD1 TRBV28 CASSLGQGSTYEQYF TGTGCCAGCAGCCTCGGACAGGGGTCGACCTACGAGCAGTACTTC
TRBJ2-7 once . TRBV27 CASSLGVEGLSYYEQYF TGTGCCAGCAGTTTAGGGGTAGAGGGCTTATCGTACTACGAGCAGTACTTC
TRBJ2-5 . TRBD2 TRBV27 CASSLGTSGGAGQETQYF TGTGCCAGCAGTCTGGGGACTAGCGGGGGGGCGGGCCAAGAGACCCAGTACTTC
TRBJ1-1 once . TRBV7-9 CASIQAGWANTEAFF TGTGCCAGCATCCAAGCGGGGTGGGCGAACACTGAAGCTTTCTTT
TRBJ1-1 . . TRBV10-3 CAISELVGGTEAFF TGTGCCATCAGTGAGTTGGTGGGGGGGACTGAAGCTTTCTTT
TRBJ1-1 . . TRBV7-6 CASSLEGEGNTEAFF TGTGCCAGCAGCTTAGAGGGTGAGGGGAACACTGAAGCTTTCTTT
TRBJ1-1 once . TRBV11-2 CASSLDGGTEAFF TGTGCCAGCAGCTTAGACGGGGGCACTGAAGCTTTCTTT
TRBJ1-6 . . TRBV19 CASSDRSYNSPLHF TGTGCCAGCAGCGACAGGAGCTATAATTCACCCCTCCACTTT
TRBJ1-1 . . TRBV4-3 CASSQGFGVINTEAFF TGCGCCAGCAGCCAAGGGTTCGGGGTAATTAACACTGAAGCTTTCTTT
TRBJ1-2 . . TRBV9 CASSVAGSGYGYTF TGTGCCAGCAGCGTAGCCGGATCGGGCTATGGCTACACCTTC
TRBJ2-1 . . TRBV27 CASSPFASSGGNEQFF TGTGCCAGCAGTCCCTTTGCGAGCAGTGGGGGCAATGAGCAGTTCTTC
TRBJ1-6 . . TRBV11-3 CASSSGTSGLLHF TGTGCCAGCAGCTCCGGGACCTCAGGGCTCCTCCACTTT
TRBJ1-5 . . TRBV10-1 CASSDVGEPQHF TGCGCCAGCAGTGATGTAGGTGAGCCCCAGCATTTT
TRBJ2-2 . . TRBV25-1 CASNGGRTGELFF TGTGCCAGCAACGGGGGCAGGACCGGGGAGCTGTTTTTT
TRBJ2-3 . TRBD2 TRBV7-8 CASSFLDSGYFTDTQYF TGTGCCAGCAGCTTTTTGGATAGCGGGTACTTCACAGATACGCAGTATTTT
TRBJ2-1 . . TRBV6-1 CASSESWGGWDEQFF TGTGCCAGCAGTGAATCATGGGGAGGATGGGATGAGCAGTTCTTC
TRBJ1-2 . . TRBV27 CASSFTGGPGYTF TGTGCCAGCAGCTTTACGGGGGGCCCTGGCTACACCTTC
TRBJ1-1 . . TRBV11-2 CASSTWGEAFF TGTGCCAGCAGCACGTGGGGGGAAGCTTTCTTT
TRBJ2-2 . TRBD2 TRBV27 CASTPSRGDYTGELFF TGTGCCAGCACCCCCTCGCGGGGGGATTACACCGGGGAGCTGTTTTTT
TRBJ2-5 . . TRBV6-5 CASSSMTGSETQYF TGTGCCAGCAGTTCCATGACAGGTTCAGAGACCCAGTACTTC
TRBJ1-1 . . TRBV7-9 CASSLVGGGRTEAFF TGTGCCAGCAGCTTAGTAGGGGGAGGAAGGACTGAAGCTTTCTTT
TRBJ2-2 . . TRBV19 CASSIKNSYTGELFF TGTGCCAGTAGTATTAAAAACAGCTACACCGGGGAGCTGTTTTTT
TRBJ2-5 once . TRBV4-3 CASSQDLTFGGGRETQYF TGCGCCAGCAGCCAAGATCTTACTTTTGGAGGGGGCAGGGAGACCCAGTACTTC
TRBJ1-2 . . TRBV7-9 CASSFAGVANYGYTF TGTGCCAGCAGCTTCGCGGGCGTAGCTAACTATGGCTACACCTTC
TRBJ2-7 . . TRBV27 CASSLKGHAYEQYF TGTGCCAGCAGTCTAAAGGGTCATGCCTACGAGCAGTACTTC
TRBJ2-2 . . TRBV28 CASSSYQTNTGELFF TGTGCCAGCAGTTCATATCAGACGAACACCGGGGAGCTGTTTTTT
TRBJ1-2 . . TRBV5-8 CASSLEHRGYTF TGTGCCAGCAGCTTGGAACACAGGGGCTACACCTTC
TRBJ1-4 once . TRBV4-2 CASSQEVGQGNEKLFF TGTGCCAGCAGCCAAGAGGTAGGGCAGGGTAATGAAAAACTGTTTTTT
TRBJ1-2 . . TRBV9 CASSVEEVTPGVSGYTF TGTGCCAGCAGCGTAGAAGAAGTGACACCGGGGGTGAGTGGCTACACCTTC
TRBJ1-1 . . TRBV6-6 CASRAAANTEAFF TGTGCCAGCAGGGCGGCGGCGAACACTGAAGCTTTCTTT
TRBJ1-2 . TRBD1 TRBV27 CASSATGGDGYTF TGTGCCAGCAGTGCGACAGGGGGGGATGGCTACACCTTC
TRBJ2-7 . . TRBV7-9 CASSLNPSPSGEQYF TGTGCCAGCAGCTTAAACCCATCCCCGTCGGGGGAGCAGTACTTC
TRBJ1-5 few TRBD1 TRBV5-1 CASSLGGGDSQPQHF TGCGCCAGCAGCTTGGGTGGGGGGGACAGTCAGCCCCAGCATTTT
TRBJ2-1 once TRBD2 TRBV4-3 CASSQDQGLAIEQFF TGCGCCAGCAGCCAAGATCAGGGACTAGCAATTGAGCAGTTCTTC